Following are 16 T cell receptor beta chains from one sample sequenced in a study of radiation and T cells in renal cell carcinoma (dated by TCRdb to the early 2020s). The meaning of the sample's time point label: blood 4 weeks post-SBRT, at nephrectomy. Read against the paper, the sample's treatment or condition label means: 15 Gy SBRT to primary tumor, nephrectomy 4 weeks later. Libraries were made using the immunoSEQ multiplex PCR assay. The source is immuneACCESS, and TCRdb retained only in-frame sequences with V and J called. Part of the clones is not carried over; for the studies checked, unresolved V genes explain less than half of this, and the remainder is unexplained. The sample has 150,000 or so clones on record, 88% of them singletons. In total, the top ten clones hold around 11% of the sample. The starting material was blood, obtained from a patient whose treatment included radiotherapy and nephrectomy. The receptors were sampled from a woman aged 45-65 years with renal cell carcinoma.

V is TRBV18 and J is TRBJ2-1; D is uncertain. Germline CDR1 KGHSH, CDR2 LQKENI. The CDR3 runs to 11 residues. V was cut by 7 bases and J by 2 bases, with 3 bases left in between. The CDR3 loop reads CASWAYNEQFF. The CDR3 DNA reads TGTGCCAGCTGGGCCTACAATGAGCAGTTCTTC.

The V call is TRBV10-3, the J call TRBJ1-3; D ambiguous. Trimming shortened V by 0 bases and J by 0 bases, and 6 bases separated the two germline ends. CDR3 length: 15 amino acids. The germline gives CDR1 ENHRY, CDR2 SYGVKD. This CDR3 is CAISESEISGNTIYF. DNA of the CDR3: TGTGCCATCAGTGAGTCGGAGATCTCTGGAAACACCATATATTTT.

This chain connects TRBV7-2 to TRBJ2-1; no reliable D call. Germline CDR1 is SGHTA and CDR2 is FQGNSA. With 4 bases removed from V and 8 bases from J, the gap between germline ends came to 24 bases. This CDR3 region has 17 residues. The CDR3 loop is CASSSETAADRSYEQFF. CDR3 DNA sequence: TGTGCCAGCAGCTCCGAGACGGCGGCGGATCGATCCTATGAGCAGTTCTTC.

V and J are TRBV6-1 and TRBJ1-5; D remains ambiguous. V was cut by 2 bases and J by 4 bases, with 9 bases left in between. The CDR3 sequence is 14 residues long. Per the germline V gene, CDR1 is MNHNS and CDR2 is SASEGT. The CDR3 is CASSEWEENQPQHF. CDR3 DNA sequence: TGTGCCAGCAGTGAATGGGAGGAAAATCAGCCCCAGCATTTT.

The gene calls are TRBV7-8 and TRBJ2-3; 7 bases line up with TRBD2. CDR1 SGHVS and CDR2 FQNEAQ come from the germline V gene. The V segment lost 2 bases and the J segment 2 bases; nucleotides outside the gene matches: 4. The CDR3 totals 15 residues. Here the CDR3 DNA reads TGTGCCAGCAGCTTACGGCGGGGGATCACAGATACGCAGTATTTT. Its protein is CASSLRRGITDTQYF.

The rearrangement joins TRBV28 to TRBJ1-1, with unresolved D. V gave up 5 bases and J gave up 2 bases, with 6 bases separating them. CDR1 MDHEN and CDR2 SYDVKM come from the germline V gene. This CDR3 contains 12 residues. Here the CDR3 DNA reads TGTGCCAGCAGTGACCGCAACACTGAAGCTTTCTTT. This sequence encodes CASSDRNTEAFF.

The chain has TRBV12-5 and TRBJ1-5; perhaps TRBD1 as D (5 bases). CDR3 length: 13 amino acids. Germline CDR1 and CDR2: LGHNT and FRNRAP. The V gene lost 7 bases and the J gene lost 4 bases, with 11 bases spanning the gap. The DNA of the CDR3 is TGTGCTAGTGTCCCTTCAGGGAATCAGCCCCAGCATTTT. As protein: CASVPSGNQPQHF.

This clone has only one observation. This sequence joins TRBV14 and TRBJ2-3; D not resolved. Germline V gene sequence: CDR1 SGHDN, CDR2 FVKESK. The CDR3 is made up of 14 amino acids. Trimming stripped 3 bases from V and 7 bases from J, with 14 bases between. The CDR3 DNA reads as TGTGCCAGCAGCCATCCGCCCTCTAGTCATACGCAGTATTTT. Translating gives CASSHPPSSHTQYF.

The chain uses TRBV5-1 and TRBJ1-2; weak D call: TRBD1 (5 bases). V lost 0 bases, J lost 4 bases, and 10 bases lay in between. Germline assignment: CDR1 SGHRS and CDR2 YFSETQ. CDR3 length: 14 residues. The DNA of the CDR3 is TGCGCCAGCAGCTTGGGTCTGGACACCTATGGCTACACCTTC. Its translation: CASSLGLDTYGYTF. The whole variable domain, remainder taken from reference TRBV5-1 and TRBJ1-2, is KAGVTQTPRYLIKTRGQQVTLSCSPISGHRSVSWYQQTPGQGLQFLFEYFSETQRNKGNFPGRFSGRQFSNSRSEMNVSTLELGDSALYLCASSLGLDTYGYTFGSGTRLTVV.

This chain joins TRBV9 and TRBJ2-3, with D perhaps matching TRBD1 (6 bases). CDR1 and CDR2 from the germline V gene are SGDLS and YYNGEE. V was clipped by 0 bases and J by 0 bases, with 11 bases between them. CDR3 length equals 16 residues. The CDR3 DNA follows: TGTGCCAGCAGCGTAGCGCGACAGGCCAGCACAGATACGCAGTATTTT. Translating it yields CASSVARQASTDTQYF.

This chain joins TRBV19 and TRBJ1-1; D call uncertain. Trimming removed 3 bases from V and 0 bases from J, with 8 bases in between. CDR3 length: 14 amino acids. CDR1 and CDR2 (germline): LNHDA, SQIVND (reference sequence). The CDR3 protein is CASSIGPLNTEAFF. CDR3 sequence (DNA): TGTGCCAGTAGTATCGGGCCTTTGAACACTGAAGCTTTCTTT. The full variable domain, completed using reference TRBV19 and TRBJ1-1, is DGGITQSPKYLFRKEGQNVTLSCEQNLNHDAMYWYRQDPGQGLRLIYYSQIVNDFQKGDIAEGYSVSREKKESFPLTVTSAQKNPTAFYLCASSIGPLNTEAFFGQGTRLTVV.

The chain recombines TRBV5-1 with TRBJ2-2; D is perhaps TRBD1 or TRBD2 (5 bases each). CDR3 size: 15 residues. Trimming shortened V by 0 bases and J by 4 bases, and 10 bases separated the two germline ends. Germline loops: CDR1 SGHRS, CDR2 YFSETQ. DNA of the CDR3: TGCGCCAGCAGCTTGGTAATGGGGGTCACCGGGGAGCTGTTTTTT. It yields the protein CASSLVMGVTGELFF.

This clone was detected only a few times. The chain carries TRBV6-1 and TRBJ1-2; perhaps TRBD1 as D (5 bases). The ends were cut back, 2 bases at V and 2 bases at J, with 12 bases in the middle. The CDR3 contains 15 residues. Germline-derived CDR1 and CDR2 are MNHNS and SASEGT. CDR3: CASSEYGTGNYGYTF. The CDR3 DNA follows: TGTGCCAGCAGTGAATACGGGACGGGGAACTATGGCTACACCTTC.

This clone was observed once. V usage is TRBV4-1 and J usage is TRBJ2-7, with D possibly called TRBD1 or TRBD2 (5 bases each). Germline V gene lookup returns CDR1 MGHRA and CDR2 YSYEKL. Trimming cost V 3 bases and J 2 bases, with 17 bases left between them. The CDR3 runs to 16 residues. The CDR3 DNA is TGCGCCAGCAGCCAGGTCCTAGGGACGGACACCTACGAGCAGTACTTC. It specifies CASSQVLGTDTYEQYF.

The rearrangement joins TRBV2 to TRBJ1-2; 11 bases are shared with TRBD1. The V and J ends lost 9 bases and 4 bases, in that order; junction bases with no gene match: 7. Per the germline V gene, CDR1 is SNHLY and CDR2 is FYNNEI. The CDR3 is 14 residues long. CDR3 amino acids: CASTGTGGVYGYTF. CDR3 nucleotide sequence: TGTGCCAGTACCGGGACAGGGGGAGTCTATGGCTACACCTTC.

This clone has only one observation. V and J are TRBV9 and TRBJ2-2; 10 bases are shared with TRBD2. In germline, CDR1 is SGDLS, CDR2 YYNGEE. The CDR3 runs to 16 residues. J gave up 5 bases and V 0 bases, and 4 bases lay outside the gene matches. CDR3 DNA sequence: TGTGCCAGCAGCGTAGCCCTAGCGGGGGAAACCGGGGAGCTGTTTTTT. Translating it yields CASSVALAGETGELFF.